These T cell receptor beta chains were read from a single sample in a study of T cell responses to AZD1222 COVID-19 vaccine. The protocol was immunoSEQ multiplex PCR, while the TCRdb copy is restricted to in-frame clones and leaves out a portion. The repertoire holds about 120,000 clones, with approximately 85% as singletons. The sample in question was peripheral blood, obtained on day 0 of AZD1222 vaccination. Receptors were obtained from an adult in good health. The CDR3 runs from the conserved cysteine through the conserved F or W.

cdr3_aa j_call v_call
CASSEVGGEQYF TRBJ2-7 TRBV10-2
CASSLGSSGNTIYF TRBJ1-3 TRBV5-1
CASSLSTITEAFF TRBJ1-1 TRBV28
CASSEVKTEAFF TRBJ1-1 TRBV2
CASSFSRGETQYF TRBJ2-5 TRBV5-1
CASSKPRVSYEQYF TRBJ2-7 TRBV5-5
CASSQWTSGRSETQYF TRBJ2-5 TRBV3-1/TRBV3-2
CASSERTGKPYEQYF TRBJ2-7 TRBV18
CASSPPGGELFF TRBJ2-2 TRBV18
CASRALAGTRGEQYF TRBJ2-7 TRBV7-8
CASQRTQQGTQYF TRBJ2-5 TRBV6-5
CASIGLTTSYEQYF TRBJ2-7 TRBV28